This T cell receptor (beta chain) was sequenced in a study of siplizumab effects on memory and regulatory T cells. The CDR3 has 13 residues. The germline gives CDR1 SGHDN, CDR2 FVKESK. V was pared by 0 bases and J by 8 bases, with 10 bases between. Sequencing used immunoSEQ multiplex PCR; TCRdb keeps in-frame clones, though not all of them. Among about 110,000 clones, just under 95% were seen once, and the ten largest hold 1% to 1.5%. Findings and caveats of the study: Treg origin accounted for an average of approximately 70% of mappable alloreactive CD4+ clones with siplizumab and 25% to 30% in controls. Roughly 80-97% of proliferating CD4+ or CD8+ clones lacked an assignable naive or memory phenotype. Under siplizumab, alloreactive sequences traced to unstimulated CD4+ memory cells were significantly reduced. It was never confirmed that proliferating Tregs from siplizumab cultures were suppressive.

This clone occurred a few times. As yet, its antigen is unknown. At the DNA level, this CDR3 is encoded by other sequences in the same sample as well. The sequenced material came from CD4+ T cells sorted from blood. The TCR sequence derives from a human donor in good health. The chain combines TRBV14 with TRBJ1-2, with D unresolved. CDR3 DNA: TGTGCCAGCAGCCAAGAGCTCCTCTTAGGCTACACCTTC. Its protein is CASSQELLLGYTF.